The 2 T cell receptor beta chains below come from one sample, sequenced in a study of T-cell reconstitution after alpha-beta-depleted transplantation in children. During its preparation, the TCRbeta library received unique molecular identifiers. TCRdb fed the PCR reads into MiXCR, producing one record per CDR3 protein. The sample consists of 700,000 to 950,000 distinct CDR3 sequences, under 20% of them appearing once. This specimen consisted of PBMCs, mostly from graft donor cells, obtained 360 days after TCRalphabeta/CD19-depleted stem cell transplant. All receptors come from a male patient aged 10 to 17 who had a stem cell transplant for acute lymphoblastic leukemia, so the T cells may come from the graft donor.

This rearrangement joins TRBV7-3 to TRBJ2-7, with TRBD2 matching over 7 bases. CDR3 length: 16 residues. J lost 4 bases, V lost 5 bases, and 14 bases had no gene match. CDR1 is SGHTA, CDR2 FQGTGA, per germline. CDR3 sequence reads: CASSPRGASGPYEQYF. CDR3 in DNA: TGTGCCAGCAGCCCACGGGGTGCTAGCGGTCCTTACGAGCAGTACTTC.

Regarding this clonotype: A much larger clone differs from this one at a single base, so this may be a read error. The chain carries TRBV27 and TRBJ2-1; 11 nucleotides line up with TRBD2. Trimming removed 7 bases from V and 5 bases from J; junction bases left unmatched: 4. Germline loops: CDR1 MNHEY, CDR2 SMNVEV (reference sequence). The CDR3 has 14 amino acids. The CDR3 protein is CASTQGLADNEQFF. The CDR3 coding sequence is TGTGCCAGCACACAGGGACTAGCGGACAATGAGCAGTTCTTC.